A single sample is the source of the 32 T cell receptor beta chains below, sequenced in a study of Ad26.COV2.S vaccination and SARS-CoV-2 variants. Here immunoSEQ multiplex PCR was the method, and the copy in TCRdb shows in-frame clones only, minus some. The table lists 300,000 to 450,000 clones, 90% to 95% of them singletons. The sample in question was peripheral blood, obtained after recovery from COVID-19. The receptors derive from a human donor who had recovered from COVID-19.

The rearrangement uses TRBV3-1 (or the pseudogene TRBV3-2) and TRBJ2-7; D gene unclear. The V end was cut by 4 bases, the J end by 1 base, with 8 bases between. CDR1 and CDR2 (germline): LGHDT, YNNKEL (reference sequence). The length of the CDR3 is 13 residues. CDR3 sequence reads: CASSRIASYEQYF. Written as DNA, the CDR3 is TGTGCCAGCAGCCGGATAGCTTCCTACGAGCAGTACTTC.

This clone has a single count. J is TRBJ2-2 and V is TRBV2; D perhaps matches TRBD2 (5 bases). In germline, CDR1 is SNHLY, CDR2 FYNNEI. The CDR3 length is 15 residues. V was shortened by 4 bases and J by 7 bases, with 16 bases between the two germline ends. The CDR3, as DNA: TGTGCCAGCAGTGTGAGGGCGGGTATCCTCGGGGAGCTGTTTTTT. Translating it yields CASSVRAGILGELFF.

The chain links TRBV2 to TRBJ2-5; D unresolved. CDR3 length equals 14 residues. CDR1 and CDR2 (germline): SNHLY, FYNNEI. The ends were cut back, 8 bases at V and 4 bases at J, with 17 bases in the middle. CDR3 sequence (DNA): TGTGCCAGCTCCGAAGGTCTTGACCCAGAGACCCAGTACTTC. Translating gives CASSEGLDPETQYF.

This rearrangement joins TRBV3-1 (or the pseudogene TRBV3-2) to TRBJ2-3; 8 bases fit TRBD2. The CDR3 consists of 17 residues. With 3 bases clipped from V and 2 bases from J, the junction kept 10 bases outside the gene matches. Germline-derived CDR1 and CDR2 are LGHDT and YNNKEL (reference sequence). Here the CDR3 reads CASSQGEAGGYTDTQYF. The CDR3 DNA follows: TGTGCCAGCAGCCAGGGAGAGGCGGGGGGATACACAGATACGCAGTATTTT.

The chain is built from TRBV3-1 (or the pseudogene TRBV3-2) and TRBJ1-2; perhaps TRBD1 as D (5 bases). This CDR3 spans 13 amino acids. The V gene lost 4 bases and the J gene lost 6 bases, with 12 bases spanning the gap. Looked up from germline, CDR1 is LGHDT and CDR2 is YNNKEL (reference sequence). The CDR3 coding sequence is TGTGCCAGCAGCCCCGGGGGGACCGATGGCTACACCTTC. It is translated as CASSPGGTDGYTF.

This sequence joins TRBV7-6 and TRBJ2-1, with 9 bases that match TRBD1. CDR1 is SGHVS and CDR2 is FNYEAQ in the germline V gene. The CDR3 consists of 15 residues. Unmatched junction bases numbered 4, after V lost 3 bases and J lost 4 bases. The CDR3 here is CASSLTGGWYNEQFF. The CDR3 bases are TGTGCCAGCAGCTTGACAGGGGGGTGGTACAATGAGCAGTTCTTC.

The genes are TRBV11-3 and TRBJ2-7; D gene unclear. The CDR3 runs to 13 residues. CDR1 is SGHNT and CDR2 is YENEEA in the germline V gene. V lost 5 bases to trimming and J lost 7 bases, with 15 bases between them. The CDR3 DNA reads TGTGCCAGCAGCCAGGCCTCAGATCGGGAGCAGTACTTC. Translation gives CASSQASDREQYF.

The rearrangement uses TRBV7-2 and TRBJ1-2; 7 bases map to TRBD1. The V gene end was trimmed by 6 bases and the J gene end by 6 bases; junction bases not matched to a gene: 13. Germline CDR1 is SGHTA and CDR2 is FQGNSA. This CDR3 is built from 15 residues. Written as DNA, the CDR3 is TGTGCCAGCAGTCCAAACCAATCAGGGGGTAATGGCTACACCTTC. Its translation: CASSPNQSGGNGYTF.

This clone was found once. This chain connects TRBV7-9 to TRBJ2-3; weak D call: TRBD1 (6 bases). Germline assignment: CDR1 SEHNR and CDR2 FQNEAQ (reference sequence). Trimming shortened V by 5 bases and J by 4 bases, and 7 bases separated the two germline ends. The CDR3 sequence is 12 residues long. For the CDR3, the DNA is TGTGCCAGCAGCCGGACAGCAGATACGCAGTATTTT. Its protein product is CASSRTADTQYF.

The count of this clone is one. The rearrangement joins TRBV7-2 to TRBJ2-1, with 11 bases lining up with TRBD2. Germline V lookup: CDR1 SGHTA, CDR2 FQGNSA. CDR3 length equals 18 residues. V gave up 5 bases and J gave up 3 bases; unmatched junction bases: 12. The CDR3 nucleotides read TGTGCCAGCAGCCCAATAGCGGGGGGGCCCTCCTACTACAATGAGCAGTTCTTC. This codes for CASSPIAGGPSYYNEQFF.

The CDR3 coding sequence is TGTGCCAGCAGCTTACCGGGCGGTCCTAACACTGAAGCTTTCTTT. Its translation: CASSLPGGPNTEAFF. The J gene is TRBJ1-1, the V gene TRBV13, with unresolved D. Germline V gene sequence: CDR1 PRHDT, CDR2 FYEKMQ (reference sequence). V was shortened by 2 bases and J by 2 bases, with 12 bases between the two germline ends. The CDR3 covers 15 residues.

The V and J genes are TRBV28 and TRBJ1-5, with D uncertain. CDR1 is MDHEN, CDR2 SYDVKM, per germline. The CDR3 consists of 13 residues. Deletions cut 6 bases from V and 0 bases from J, with 6 bases between. The CDR3, as DNA: TGTGCCAGCAGCCGGGATAGCAATCAGCCCCAGCATTTT. Translation gives CASSRDSNQPQHF.

CDR3 bases: TGTGCCAGTACCATGGGGCGGGGTGTGAACTATGGCTACACCTTC. Translating it yields CASTMGRGVNYGYTF. The chain is built from TRBV19 and TRBJ1-2; D possibly corresponds to TRBD1 (5 bases). V shed 7 bases and J shed 2 bases, with 17 bases lying between them. The CDR3 covers 15 residues. Germline CDR1 reads LNHDA; CDR2 reads SQIVND (reference sequence).

J is TRBJ2-5 and V is TRBV3-1 (or the pseudogene TRBV3-2); maybe TRBD2 (6 bases). The germline gives CDR1 LGHDT, CDR2 YNNKEL (reference sequence). The CDR3 spans 18 residues. V was cut by 4 bases and J by 2 bases, with 23 bases left in between. The CDR3: CASSPRSGSRRGQETQYF. CDR3 DNA sequence: TGTGCCAGCAGCCCTCGATCGGGCTCCCGGAGGGGTCAAGAGACCCAGTACTTC.

This rearrangement joins TRBV2 to TRBJ1-1, with TRBD1 matching over 9 bases. The germline CDR1 and CDR2 sequences are SNHLY and FYNNEI. The CDR3 covers 16 residues. CDR3 DNA sequence: TGTGCTATACGGGACAGGGCTCCCTCCTTGAACACTGAAGCTTTCTTT. This gives the protein CAIRDRAPSLNTEAFF.

This chain connects TRBV6-5 to TRBJ2-7; weak D call: TRBD1 (5 bases). CDR1 and CDR2 (germline): MNHEY, SVGAGI. V lost 2 bases to trimming and J lost 4 bases, with 9 bases between them. The CDR3 contains 13 residues. For the CDR3, the DNA is TGTGCCAGCAGTTACAAGACAGCATACGAGCAGTACTTC. It is translated as CASSYKTAYEQYF.

This chain connects TRBV9 to TRBJ1-1, with unresolved D. From germline, CDR1 is SGDLS and CDR2 YYNGEE. Trimming took off 4 bases at V and 0 bases at J, with 10 bases between the two ends. The CDR3 contains 14 residues. CDR3 coding DNA: TGTGCCAGCAGCCCCCGGACCCTGAACACTGAAGCTTTCTTT. As protein: CASSPRTLNTEAFF.

J is TRBJ2-3 and V is TRBV5-4, with D possibly called TRBD1 or TRBD2 (5 bases each). Germline V lookup: CDR1 SGHNT, CDR2 YYREEE (reference sequence). The CDR3 spans 13 residues. The V end was cut by 3 bases, the J end by 6 bases, with 11 bases between. This CDR3 reads CASSWDLSDTQYF. CDR3 coding DNA: TGTGCCAGCAGCTGGGACCTTTCTGATACGCAGTATTTT.

The J gene is TRBJ2-5, the V gene TRBV2; 9 nucleotides align to TRBD2. Per germline, CDR1 SNHLY and CDR2 FYNNEI. The CDR3 is made up of 15 amino acids. V was clipped by 10 bases and J by 2 bases; unmatched bases: 11. CDR3 sequence reads: CATQERGVGQETQYF. In DNA, the CDR3 is TGTGCCACCCAAGAGCGGGGGGTGGGTCAAGAGACCCAGTACTTC.

Only one count was recorded for this clone. The rearrangement uses TRBV2 and TRBJ1-6, with 7 nucleotides matching TRBD1. V shed 2 bases, J shed 2 bases, and the junction held 3 bases outside the gene matches. The germline gives CDR1 SNHLY, CDR2 FYNNEI. The CDR3 runs 16 residues. The CDR3: CASSEQGVAYNSPLHF. The CDR3 nucleotides are TGTGCCAGCAGTGAACAGGGGGTAGCCTATAATTCACCCCTCCACTTT. Combining the CDR3 with reference TRBV2 and TRBJ1-6 gives the whole variable domain EPEVTQTPSHQVTQMGQEVILRCVPISNHLYFYWYRQILGQKVEFLVSFYNNEISEKSEIFDDQFSVERPDGSNFTLKIRSTKLEDSAMYFCASSEQGVAYNSPLHFGNGTRLTVT.

The V and J genes are TRBV29-1 and TRBJ2-3; 13 bases are shared with TRBD2. The CDR3 totals 15 residues. With 6 bases clipped from V and 0 bases from J, the junction kept 3 bases outside the gene matches. Germline-derived CDR1 and CDR2 are SQVTM and ANQGSEA. CDR3 protein: CSVGLAGASTDTQYF. CDR3 DNA: TGCAGCGTCGGACTAGCGGGGGCGAGCACAGATACGCAGTATTTT.

The rearrangement links TRBV19 to TRBJ1-2; 8 nucleotides agree with TRBD1. Germline CDR1 reads LNHDA; CDR2 reads SQIVND (reference sequence). Trimming at V came to 0 bases and at J to 11 bases, leaving 5 bases not matched to a gene. There are 13 residues in the CDR3. This CDR3 reads CASSIDPRQGYTF. Here the CDR3 DNA reads TGTGCCAGTAGTATAGACCCCAGACAGGGGTACACCTTC.

This chain links TRBV9 with TRBJ2-3; 7 nucleotides line up with TRBD1. In germline, CDR1 is SGDLS, CDR2 YYNGEE. The CDR3 is 14 amino acids. Trimming took 0 bases from V and 5 from J; bases not matched to a gene: 3. The CDR3 reads CASSVEGAKDTQYF. Here the CDR3 DNA reads TGTGCCAGCAGCGTAGAGGGGGCCAAAGATACGCAGTATTTT. Based on the CDR3 plus reference TRBV9 and TRBJ2-3, the full variable domain is DSGVTQTPKHLITATGQRVTLRCSPRSGDLSVYWYQQSLDQGLQFLIQYYNGEERAKGNILERFSAQQFPDLHSELNLSSLELGDSALYFCASSVEGAKDTQYFGPGTRLTVL.

The rearrangement joins TRBV13 to TRBJ1-3, with a weak D call TRBD1 (6 bases). The CDR3 has 14 residues. V gave up 5 bases and J gave up 6 bases, with 14 bases separating them. The germline gives CDR1 PRHDT, CDR2 FYEKMQ (reference sequence). Here the CDR3 DNA reads TGTGCCAGCAGCATCGCGGGACACCTAAACACCATATATTTT. It translates to CASSIAGHLNTIYF. The full variable domain, completed using reference TRBV13 and TRBJ1-3, is AAGVIQSPRHLIKEKRETATLKCYPIPRHDTVYWYQQGPGQDPQFLISFYEKMQSDKGSIPDRFSAQQFSDYHSELNMSSLELGDSALYFCASSIAGHLNTIYFGEGSWLTVV.

The chain links TRBV12-3 or TRBV12-4 to TRBJ1-1; the D gene is possibly TRBD1 (5 bases). V shed 10 bases and J shed 2 bases, with 14 bases lying between them. The CDR3 sequence is 13 residues long. The CDR3: CATRGDGNTEAFF. DNA for the CDR3: TGTGCCACGAGAGGGGACGGCAACACTGAAGCTTTCTTT.

The rearrangement links TRBV18 to TRBJ1-6; D is ambiguous. V was trimmed by 2 bases and J by 0 bases, leaving 5 bases between them. The CDR3 sequence is 15 residues long. Germline CDR1 KGHSH, CDR2 LQKENI. The CDR3 region is CASSPGNSYNSPLHF. Here the CDR3 DNA reads TGTGCCAGCTCACCAGGGAACTCCTATAATTCACCCCTCCACTTT.

This chain links TRBV29-1 with TRBJ1-2, with unresolved D. There are 13 residues in the CDR3. Germline CDR1 is SQVTM and CDR2 is ANQGSEA. V was clipped by 4 bases and J by 4 bases, with 13 bases between them. The CDR3 DNA reads as TGCAGCGTTGCCGCCGCTTGGGGCTATGGCTACACCTTC. Translating it yields CSVAAAWGYGYTF.

This sequence joins TRBV18 and TRBJ1-2, with D tentatively TRBD1 (6 bases). The V end was cut by 1 base, the J end by 2 bases, with 14 bases between. Germline values: CDR1 KGHSH, CDR2 LQKENI. This CDR3 comprises 16 residues. For the CDR3, the DNA is TGTGCCAGCTCACCACAATCTACGGGGGCGAACTATGGCTACACCTTC. It yields the protein CASSPQSTGANYGYTF.

The CDR3 loop is CASSPGPGSNQPQHF. CDR3 sequence (DNA): TGTGCCAGCAGTCCAGGACCGGGCAGCAATCAGCCCCAGCATTTT. The chain recombines TRBV5-5 with TRBJ1-5; D remains ambiguous. Germline V gives CDR1 SGHKS, CDR2 YYEKEE (reference sequence). The CDR3 runs to 15 residues. The V and J ends lost 5 bases and 1 base respectively, with 13 bases between them.

The V gene is TRBV25-1, the J gene TRBJ1-2; TRBD1 matches at 7 bases. Per the germline V gene, CDR1 is MGHDK and CDR2 is SYGVNS. Germline trimming cut 2 bases from V and 8 bases from J; bases unmatched to any gene: 11. The CDR3 consists of 15 residues. The CDR3 DNA reads as TGTGCCAGCAGTGAACCGGGGAGACAGGGCTGGGGCTACACCTTC. This sequence encodes CASSEPGRQGWGYTF.

The chain is built from TRBV29-1 and TRBJ2-1, with D perhaps TRBD1 (5 bases). In germline, CDR1 is SQVTM, CDR2 ANQGSEA. The CDR3 sequence is 16 residues long. V was pared by 7 bases and J by 8 bases, with 27 bases between. CDR3 protein: CSGWRSENRPTDEQFF. In nucleotides, the CDR3 is TGCAGCGGGTGGCGGAGCGAGAACAGGCCGACCGATGAGCAGTTCTTC.

This rearrangement joins TRBV7-9 to TRBJ1-1; 8 nucleotides align to TRBD1. Trimming cost V 5 bases and J 3 bases; bases outside gene matches: 5. This CDR3 spans 14 amino acids. Germline CDR1 reads SEHNR; CDR2 reads FQNEAQ (reference sequence). The CDR3 spells CASSGQGAHTEAFF. The CDR3 DNA is TGTGCCAGCAGCGGCCAGGGGGCCCACACTGAAGCTTTCTTT.